Presented here are 10 T cell receptor beta chains from one specimen sequenced in a study of blood T cell repertoires in COVID-19. Repertoires were generated with immunoSEQ multiplex PCR, while TCRdb's copy carries only in-frame clones and drops some. Among 140,000 to 150,000 clones listed, roughly 80% were seen once. Input material: peripheral blood. These receptor sequences come from a woman aged 40 to 49 with active or convalescent COVID-19.

The genes are TRBV18 and TRBJ2-1; 7 bases are shared with TRBD1. The V segment lost 4 bases and the J segment 3 bases; nucleotides outside the gene matches: 3. CDR3 length: 14 amino acids. The germline V gene has CDR1 KGHSH and CDR2 LQKENI. This chain's CDR3 is CASSLRGSYNEQFF. The CDR3 region has the DNA TGTGCCAGCTCACTCAGGGGGAGCTACAATGAGCAGTTCTTC.

V gene TRBV19 combines with J gene TRBJ2-2, with D tentatively TRBD2 (6 bases). Germline CDR1 reads LNHDA; CDR2 reads SQIVND (reference sequence). This CDR3 region has 17 residues. The V end lost 4 bases, the J end lost 3 bases, and 18 bases lay between the germline ends. The CDR3 protein is CASSSGDWRAYTGELFF. As DNA, the CDR3 is TGTGCCAGTAGTAGCGGGGACTGGAGGGCGTACACCGGGGAGCTGTTTTTT.

CDR3 sequence reads: CASSEKATGELFF. The CDR3 bases are TGCGCCAGCAGTGAAAAAGCCACCGGGGAGCTGTTTTTT. The V and J genes are TRBV10-1 and TRBJ2-2; no clear D. CDR1 and CDR2 (germline): WNHNN, SYGVQD (reference sequence). The CDR3 spans 13 residues. V was trimmed by 3 bases and J by 4 bases, leaving 6 bases between them.

This chain joins TRBV6-5 and TRBJ1-1; D remains unclear. The germline V and J ends were trimmed by 0 bases and 2 bases, with 7 bases remaining between them. This CDR3 region has 14 residues. The V gene's germline CDR1 is MNHEY and CDR2 SVGAGI. The CDR3 is CASSYSQANTEAFF. The CDR3 nucleotides read TGTGCCAGCAGTTACTCGCAGGCCAACACTGAAGCTTTCTTT.

This chain connects TRBV28 to TRBJ2-2; D uncertain. The V end lost 10 bases, the J end lost 3 bases, and 12 bases lay between the germline ends. The germline V gene encodes CDR1 MDHEN and CDR2 SYDVKM. CDR3 length equals 13 residues. The CDR3 DNA reads TGTGCCACCGCCCCCCACTACACCGGGGAGCTGTTTTTT. This translates into CATAPHYTGELFF.

The chain recombines TRBV6-5 with TRBJ1-1; 7 bases agree with TRBD1. Unmatched junction bases numbered 15, after V lost 10 bases and J lost 4 bases. The CDR3 has 15 residues. Germline CDR1 and CDR2: MNHEY and SVGAGI. The CDR3 loop reads CATLQGRQGGTEAFF. Written as DNA, the CDR3 is TGTGCCACCCTTCAGGGGAGACAGGGAGGCACTGAAGCTTTCTTT.

This clone was picked up one time. The gene calls are TRBV5-4 and TRBJ1-4, with 8 bases that match TRBD1. The V segment lost 3 bases and the J segment 8 bases; nucleotides outside the gene matches: 12. The CDR3 extends over 16 amino acids. CDR1 and CDR2 (germline): SGHNT, YYREEE (reference sequence). The CDR3 DNA reads TGTGCCAGCAGCTCAGGGGGCTCTATAACAGGGGAAAAACTGTTTTTT. Translating gives CASSSGGSITGEKLFF.

This clone was recorded once. The chain's CDR3 is CASSQGLGSGNTIYF. Here the CDR3 DNA reads TGCGCCAGCAGCCAAGGACTGGGCTCTGGAAACACCATATATTTT. V usage is TRBV4-1 and J usage is TRBJ1-3; D unresolved. Germline V gene sequence: CDR1 MGHRA, CDR2 YSYEKL. The CDR3 covers 15 residues. V lost 1 base to trimming and J lost 0 bases, with 7 bases between them.

J is TRBJ2-1 and V is TRBV4-1; TRBD2 aligns across 14 bases. Unmatched junction bases numbered 14, after V lost 4 bases and J lost 9 bases. Germline loops: CDR1 MGHRA, CDR2 YSYEKL. This CDR3 is 18 amino acids long. For the CDR3, the DNA is TGCGCCAGCAGCCTAACCCGGACTAGCGGGGGGCCGAAGGGTGAGCAGTTCTTC. Translating it yields CASSLTRTSGGPKGEQFF.

This clone was picked up a small number of times. The V and J genes are TRBV19 and TRBJ2-6; 9 bases are a match to TRBD1. The germline V gene encodes CDR1 LNHDA and CDR2 SQIVND (reference sequence). The CDR3 contains 18 residues. V shed 4 bases and J 0 bases; nucleotides not matched to a gene: 7. The DNA for the CDR3 is TGTGCCAGTAGTACGGGACAGGGAATCTACTCTGGGGCCAACGTCCTGACTTTC. Translating it yields CASSTGQGIYSGANVLTF.